This TCR beta chain came from a study of cytomegalovirus exposure and HLA in healthy donors. The study's findings and limits: The authors enumerated 150 to 200 TCR beta chains as linked to cytomegalovirus. TCR beta chain V- and J-gene trimming was linked, in a later analysis, to a missense variant in DCLRE1C.

Turning to this clone: Its antigen is unknown.

Germline CDR1 MNHNS, CDR2 SASEGT. Trimming removed 4 bases from V and 0 bases from J; junction bases left unmatched: 6. The CDR3 loop spans 16 amino acids. Vbeta (60) and Jbeta (13) primers were used in the PCR. TCRdb's copy holds only in-frame clones and misses some; the assay was immunoSEQ multiplex PCR. The table shows about 170,000 clones, with roughly 77% occurring only once. This chain joins TRBV6-1 and TRBJ1-2; TRBD1 matches 9 bases. The TCR originated in a woman aged 18-29 years in good health and CMV-seronegative. Sample: PBMCs. CDR3 amino acids: CASSAPDRGANYGYTF. CDR3 nucleotide sequence: TGTGCCAGCAGTGCCCCGGACAGGGGCGCTAACTATGGCTACACCTTC.